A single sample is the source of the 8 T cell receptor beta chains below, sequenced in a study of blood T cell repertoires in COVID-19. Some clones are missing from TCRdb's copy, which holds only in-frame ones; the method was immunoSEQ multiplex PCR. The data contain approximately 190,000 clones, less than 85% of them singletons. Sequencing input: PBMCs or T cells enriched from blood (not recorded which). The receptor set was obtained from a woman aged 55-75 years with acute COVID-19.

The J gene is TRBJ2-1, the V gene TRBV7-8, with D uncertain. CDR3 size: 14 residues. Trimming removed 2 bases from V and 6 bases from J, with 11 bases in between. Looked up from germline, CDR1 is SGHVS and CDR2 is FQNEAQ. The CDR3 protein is CASSLLRWSNEQFF. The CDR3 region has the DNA TGTGCCAGCAGCTTATTGCGGTGGTCCAATGAGCAGTTCTTC.

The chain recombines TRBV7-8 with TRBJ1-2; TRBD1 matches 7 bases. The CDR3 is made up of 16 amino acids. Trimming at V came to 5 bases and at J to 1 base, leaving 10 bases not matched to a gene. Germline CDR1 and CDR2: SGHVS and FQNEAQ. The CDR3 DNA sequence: TGTGCCAGCAGCCTAAGAAGGACAGGCTTTAACTATGGCTACACCTTC. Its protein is CASSLRRTGFNYGYTF.

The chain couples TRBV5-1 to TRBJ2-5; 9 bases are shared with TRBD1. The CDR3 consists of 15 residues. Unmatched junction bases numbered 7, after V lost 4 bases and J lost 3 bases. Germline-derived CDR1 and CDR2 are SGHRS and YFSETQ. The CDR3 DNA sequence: TGCGCCAGCAGCCCGACTACAGGGGGCGAAGAGACCCAGTACTTC. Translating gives CASSPTTGGEETQYF.

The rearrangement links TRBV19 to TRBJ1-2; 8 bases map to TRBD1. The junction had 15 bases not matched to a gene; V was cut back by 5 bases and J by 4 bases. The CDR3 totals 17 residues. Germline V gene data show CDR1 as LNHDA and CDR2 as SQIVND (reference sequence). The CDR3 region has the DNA TGTGCCAGTAGTCCGAGTGGACAGGGCGGAGTTTCCTATGGCTACACCTTC. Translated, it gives CASSPSGQGGVSYGYTF.

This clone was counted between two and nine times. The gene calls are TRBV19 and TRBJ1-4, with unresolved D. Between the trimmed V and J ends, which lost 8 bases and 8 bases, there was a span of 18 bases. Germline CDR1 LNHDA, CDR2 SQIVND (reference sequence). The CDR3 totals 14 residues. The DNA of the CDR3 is TGTGCCAGTTTCGCCGGAGCTTTTGGAGAAAAACTGTTTTTT. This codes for CASFAGAFGEKLFF.

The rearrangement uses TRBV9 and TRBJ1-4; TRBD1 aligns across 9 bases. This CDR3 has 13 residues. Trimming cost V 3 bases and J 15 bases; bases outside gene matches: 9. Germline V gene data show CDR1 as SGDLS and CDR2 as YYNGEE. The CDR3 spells CASSGTGTGQLFF. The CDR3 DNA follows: TGTGCCAGCAGCGGAACCGGGACAGGGCAATTGTTTTTT.

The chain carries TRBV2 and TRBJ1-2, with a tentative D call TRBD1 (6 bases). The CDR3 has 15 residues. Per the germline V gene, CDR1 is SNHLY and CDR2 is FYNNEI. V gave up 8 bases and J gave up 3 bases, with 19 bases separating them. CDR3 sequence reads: CASSVQGPYDYGYTF. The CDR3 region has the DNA TGTGCCAGCTCCGTCCAGGGGCCTTATGACTATGGCTACACCTTC. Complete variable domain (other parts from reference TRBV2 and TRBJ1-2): EPEVTQTPSHQVTQMGQEVILRCVPISNHLYFYWYRQILGQKVEFLVSFYNNEISEKSEIFDDQFSVERPDGSNFTLKIRSTKLEDSAMYFCASSVQGPYDYGYTFGSGTRLTVV.

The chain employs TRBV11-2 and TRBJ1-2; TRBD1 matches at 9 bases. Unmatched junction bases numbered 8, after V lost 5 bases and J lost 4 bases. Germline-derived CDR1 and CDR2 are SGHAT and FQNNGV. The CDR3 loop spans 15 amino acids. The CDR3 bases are TGTGCCAGCAGCGGTAACAGGGGGCGGATCTATGGCTACACCTTC. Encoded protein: CASSGNRGRIYGYTF.